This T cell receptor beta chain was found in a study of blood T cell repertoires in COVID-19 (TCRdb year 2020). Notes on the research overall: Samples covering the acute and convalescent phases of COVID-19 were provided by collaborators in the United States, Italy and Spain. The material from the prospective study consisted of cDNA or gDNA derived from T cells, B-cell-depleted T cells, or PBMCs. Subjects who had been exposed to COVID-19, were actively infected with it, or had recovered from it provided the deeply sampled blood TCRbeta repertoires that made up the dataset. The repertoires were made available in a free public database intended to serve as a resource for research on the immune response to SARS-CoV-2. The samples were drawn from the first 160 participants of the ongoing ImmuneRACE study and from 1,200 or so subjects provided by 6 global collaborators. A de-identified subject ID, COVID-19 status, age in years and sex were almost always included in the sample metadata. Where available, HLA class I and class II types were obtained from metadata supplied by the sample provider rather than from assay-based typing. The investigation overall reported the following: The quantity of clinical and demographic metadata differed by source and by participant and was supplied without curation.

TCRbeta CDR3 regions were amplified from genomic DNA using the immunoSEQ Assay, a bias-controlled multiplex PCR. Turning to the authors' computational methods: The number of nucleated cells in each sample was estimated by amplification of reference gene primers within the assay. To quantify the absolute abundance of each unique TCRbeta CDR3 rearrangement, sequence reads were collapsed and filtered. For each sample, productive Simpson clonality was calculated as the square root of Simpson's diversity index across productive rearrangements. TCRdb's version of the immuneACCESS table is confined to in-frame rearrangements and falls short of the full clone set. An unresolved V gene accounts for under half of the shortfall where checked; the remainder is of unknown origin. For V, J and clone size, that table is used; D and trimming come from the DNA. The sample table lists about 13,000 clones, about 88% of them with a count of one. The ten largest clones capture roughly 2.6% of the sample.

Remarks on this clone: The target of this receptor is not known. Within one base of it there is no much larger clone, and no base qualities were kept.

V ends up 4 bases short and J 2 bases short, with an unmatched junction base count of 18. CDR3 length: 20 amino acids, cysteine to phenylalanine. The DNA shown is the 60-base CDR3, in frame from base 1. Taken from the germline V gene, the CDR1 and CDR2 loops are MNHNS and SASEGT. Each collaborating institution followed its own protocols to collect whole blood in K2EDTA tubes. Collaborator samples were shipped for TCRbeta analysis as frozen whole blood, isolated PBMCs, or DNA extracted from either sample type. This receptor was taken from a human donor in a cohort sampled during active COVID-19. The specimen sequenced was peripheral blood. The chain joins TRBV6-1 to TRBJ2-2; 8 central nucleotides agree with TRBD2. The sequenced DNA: TGTGCCAGCAGTGTGTCCTTTGCGAGGGCGGGAGGAGGCAACACCGGGGAGCTGTTTTTT. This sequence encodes CASSVSFARAGGGNTGELFF.